The T cell receptor (beta chain) described here comes from a study of T cells in Graves' hyperthyroidism and ophthalmopathy. Points from the study as a whole: Blood samples included most of the expanded thyroid clonotypes exceeding 0.001.

CDR3 size: 13 residues. CDR1 is SGHDT, CDR2 YYEEEE, per germline. TCR beta CDR3 regions were amplified from RNA transcripts. TCR CDR3 regions were first amplified by RT-PCR with HTBI primers. TCRdb re-derived calls from the multiplex PCR reads in MiXCR, one entry per CDR3 protein. The sample records 330,000 or so distinct CDR3 sequences, roughly 19% being singletons. Regarding this clonotype: What it recognizes is unknown. Compared with germline, one end of the junction differs, possibly owing to a read error.

The sample was blood. The chain is built from TRBV5-6 and TRBJ1-2, with a weak D call TRBD1 (5 bases). The TCR sequence derives from a man in his fifties or sixties with Graves' ophthalmopathy. CDR3 coding DNA: TGTGCCGGCAGCCCCCGGGGGAGAGATGGCTACACCTTC. Residues: CAGSPRGRDGYTF.